The 10 T cell receptor beta chains listed next were all sequenced from one sample in a study of siplizumab effects on memory and regulatory T cells. The repertoire was sequenced with immunoSEQ multiplex PCR; TCRdb's copy has only in-frame clones and lacks some. Among about 52,000 clones listed, approximately 97% were seen once. The specimen was naive CD4+ T cells sorted from blood. These receptors all come from a human donor in good health.

V and J are TRBV9 and TRBJ2-5; 9 nucleotides align to TRBD2. Per germline, CDR1 SGDLS and CDR2 YYNGEE. The CDR3 loop spans 16 amino acids. With V trimmed by 0 bases and J by 0 bases, 3 bases remained unmatched. The CDR3 region is CASSVGTSGYQETQYF. DNA of the CDR3: TGTGCCAGCAGCGTAGGTACTAGCGGGTACCAAGAGACCCAGTACTTC.

V gene TRBV28 combines with J gene TRBJ2-5; 7 nucleotides line up with TRBD1. V was pared by 4 bases and J by 5 bases, with 7 bases of the junction left unmatched. The CDR3 is 14 residues long. Germline V gene sequence: CDR1 MDHEN, CDR2 SYDVKM. The CDR3 here is CASSSTGSGETQYF. CDR3 in DNA: TGTGCCAGCAGTTCGACAGGGTCGGGGGAGACCCAGTACTTC.

The chain recombines TRBV5-1 with TRBJ1-1; D may be TRBD1 (5 bases). CDR1 is SGHRS, CDR2 YFSETQ, per germline. The CDR3 spans 15 residues. V was pared by 4 bases and J by 4 bases, with 17 bases between. The chain's CDR3 is CASSPRSGGSTEAFF. Written as DNA, the CDR3 is TGCGCCAGCAGCCCCAGATCGGGGGGGAGCACTGAAGCTTTCTTT.

This clone has a single count. The chain couples TRBV5-1 to TRBJ2-7, with 7 bases fitting TRBD1. The ends lost 4 bases at V and 7 bases at J; junction bases unmatched: 8. The CDR3 runs to 13 residues. The germline V gene encodes CDR1 SGHRS and CDR2 YFSETQ. DNA of the CDR3: TGCGCCAGCAGCCTAGACAGGGCTGTGGAGCAGTACTTC. Amino acid sequence: CASSLDRAVEQYF.

The chain is built from TRBV28 and TRBJ1-2; 8 bases fit TRBD1. V shed 3 bases, J shed 5 bases, and the junction held 5 bases outside the gene matches. The CDR3 is 14 residues long. Germline V gene lookup returns CDR1 MDHEN and CDR2 SYDVKM. CDR3 in DNA: TGTGCCAGCAGTTTTAGCCAGGGGGCGTATGGCTACACCTTC. Residues: CASSFSQGAYGYTF.

The chain uses TRBV6-1 and TRBJ2-7; D gene unclear. Germline values: CDR1 MNHNS, CDR2 SASEGT. V lost 6 bases, J lost 5 bases, and 20 bases lay in between. This CDR3 is built from 15 residues. This CDR3 is CASSLMGSPPNEQYF. DNA for the CDR3: TGTGCCAGCAGCCTAATGGGATCACCCCCAAACGAGCAGTACTTC.

V and J are TRBV7-9 and TRBJ2-7, with 8 bases lining up with TRBD2. The CDR3 is 14 amino acids. With V trimmed by 11 bases and J by 4 bases, 13 bases remained unmatched. Germline V gene lookup returns CDR1 SEHNR and CDR2 FQNEAQ (reference sequence). This CDR3 reads CASGRAGGGYEQYF. For the CDR3, the DNA is TGTGCCTCGGGACGTGCGGGGGGTGGGTACGAGCAGTACTTC.

The rearrangement uses TRBV6-5 and TRBJ1-1, with D unclear. Trimming cost V 2 bases and J 1 base, with 8 bases left between them. The CDR3 has 14 residues. The germline V gene has CDR1 MNHEY and CDR2 SVGAGI. CDR3 DNA sequence: TGTGCCAGCAGTTACAGCCGGCAGAACACTGAAGCTTTCTTT. As protein: CASSYSRQNTEAFF.

In DNA, the CDR3 is TGTGCCTGGAGTGTACTTTGGGGGCCCGGTGAAAAACTGTTTTTT. Its translation: CAWSVLWGPGEKLFF. This chain joins TRBV30 and TRBJ1-4; D might be TRBD1 (6 bases). V was pared by 0 bases and J by 7 bases, with 15 bases between. The length of the CDR3 is 15 residues. Germline CDR1 is GTSNPN and CDR2 is SVGIG (reference sequence). Using reference TRBV30 and TRBJ1-4 for the parts outside the CDR3, the full variable domain is SQTIHQWPATLVQPVGSPLSLECTVEGTSNPNLYWYRQAAGRGLQLLFYSVGIGQISSEVPQNLSASRPQDRQFILSSKKLLLSDSGFYLCAWSVLWGPGEKLFFGSGTQLSVL.

The V call is TRBV11-2, the J call TRBJ2-2, with D perhaps matching TRBD1 or TRBD2 (5 bases each). The V gene's germline CDR1 is SGHAT and CDR2 FQNNGV. The V end was cut by 6 bases, the J end by 3 bases, with 26 bases between. The CDR3 sequence is 19 residues long. The CDR3 nucleotides read TGTGCCAGCAGACAAGGGGCAATCCCGGTGGACTCGCACACCGGGGAGCTGTTTTTT. It yields the protein CASRQGAIPVDSHTGELFF. Together with reference TRBV11-2 and TRBJ2-2, the CDR3 gives the full variable domain: EAGVAQSPRYKIIEKRQSVAFWCNPISGHATLYWYQQILGQGPKLLIQFQNNGVVDDSQLPKDRFSAERLKGVDSTLKIQPAKLEDSAVYLCASRQGAIPVDSHTGELFFGEGSRLTVL.